The entry that follows covers one T cell receptor beta chain sequence. Its specificity is unknown. Germline V gene data show CDR1 as MGHDK and CDR2 as SYGVNS. V was cut by 4 bases and J by 2 bases, with 16 bases left in between. The CDR3 runs 16 residues. A universal primer binding site was introduced by template switching. The final cDNA contained unique molecular identifiers. TCRdb re-analysed the 5' RACE reads in MiXCR, keeping a single row per CDR3 protein. The data hold roughly 230,000 distinct CDR3 sequences, with around 8% observed a single time. The source of the sample is a study of identical twins. The study, taken as a whole, reports: The study found weaker excess twin sharing in beta out-of-frame sequences. Instead of following the same donors, the conclusions were based on cross-sectional statistical analysis.

These sequences were also reported in another study, on yellow fever vaccine responses in identical twins.

V gene TRBV25-1 combines with J gene TRBJ2-3; D perhaps matches TRBD2 (6 bases). The source is a woman aged 18 to 35 in good health. The sequenced sample consisted of CD8+ T cells sorted from blood. The CDR3, as DNA: TGTGCCAGCAGTGGGGGGGTGGATAGGGACACAGATACGCAGTATTTT. This gives the protein CASSGGVDRDTDTQYF.